This T cell receptor beta chain is from a study of patients and donors after allogeneic stem cell transplantation. The V end was cut by 8 bases, the J end by 0 bases, with 15 bases between. The CDR3 contains 15 residues. CDR1 is MGHRA and CDR2 is YSYEKL in the germline V gene. The table lists this clonotype with a few counts. TCRdb recomputed calls from the RT-PCR reads with MiXCR, one row per CDR3 protein. The repertoire includes about 960,000 distinct CDR3 sequences, roughly 18% of them detected once, and 5% to 6.5% sits in the top ten. V usage is TRBV4-1 and J usage is TRBJ2-3; either TRBD1 or TRBD2 may fit D (5 bases each). The sequenced sample consisted of blood, either unsorted or a sorted T cell fraction (not recorded which). The origin of this receptor is a human donor who was either an allogeneic HSCT recipient or a stem cell or donor lymphocyte infusion donor (not recorded which). It is not recorded whose cells these are; they may come from a transplant donor. The CDR3 coding sequence is TGCGCCAGCTCTGGGGGATTTACTAGCACAGATACGCAGTATTTT. It yields the protein CASSGGFTSTDTQYF.